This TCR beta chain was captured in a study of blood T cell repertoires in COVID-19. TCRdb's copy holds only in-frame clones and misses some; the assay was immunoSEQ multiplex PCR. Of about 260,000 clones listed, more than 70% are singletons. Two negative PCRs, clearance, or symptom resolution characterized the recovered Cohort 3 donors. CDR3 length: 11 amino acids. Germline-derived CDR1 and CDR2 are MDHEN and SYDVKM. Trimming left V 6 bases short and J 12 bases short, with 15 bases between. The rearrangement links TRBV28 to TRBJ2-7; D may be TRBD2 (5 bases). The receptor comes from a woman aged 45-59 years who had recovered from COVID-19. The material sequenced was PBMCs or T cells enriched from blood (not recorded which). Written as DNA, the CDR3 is TGTGCCAGCAGCCCCGGGATGCTTTTGTACTTC. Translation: CASSPGMLLYF.